This T cell receptor (beta chain) emerged from a study of CD8 T cells in ankylosing spondylitis. Overall study results and limits: Matched ankylosing spondylitis synovial fluid reportedly contained a significantly enriched population of disease-linked clones. A CD8+ phenotype characterized the disease-linked clones, which were relatively rare in peripheral blood. A motif in TCR beta, a set of eight or nine highly homologous variants, appeared characteristic of ankylosing spondylitis blood. Previous work reported some of these motif variants in the synovial fluid and blood of reactive arthritis.

This CDR3 spans 16 amino acids. The V gene lost 5 bases and the J gene lost 0 bases, with 14 bases spanning the gap. Comment on this clonotype: Its antigen is not identified.

Quantitative barcoded 5'-RACE was used to prepare TCR beta libraries. In TCRdb, the 5' RACE reads were re-called with MiXCR into one record per CDR3 protein. The sample shows about 540,000 distinct CDR3 sequences, roughly 13% of them seen only once. The V and J genes are TRBV12-3 or TRBV12-4 and TRBJ2-1; no reliable D call. The source is a male donor with ankylosing spondylitis. Sequenced: blood, either unsorted or a sorted T cell fraction (not recorded which). The DNA of the CDR3 is TGTGCCAGCAGTGGGCGTGGCGGTTACTCCTACAATGAGCAGTTCTTC. It encodes CASSGRGGYSYNEQFF.